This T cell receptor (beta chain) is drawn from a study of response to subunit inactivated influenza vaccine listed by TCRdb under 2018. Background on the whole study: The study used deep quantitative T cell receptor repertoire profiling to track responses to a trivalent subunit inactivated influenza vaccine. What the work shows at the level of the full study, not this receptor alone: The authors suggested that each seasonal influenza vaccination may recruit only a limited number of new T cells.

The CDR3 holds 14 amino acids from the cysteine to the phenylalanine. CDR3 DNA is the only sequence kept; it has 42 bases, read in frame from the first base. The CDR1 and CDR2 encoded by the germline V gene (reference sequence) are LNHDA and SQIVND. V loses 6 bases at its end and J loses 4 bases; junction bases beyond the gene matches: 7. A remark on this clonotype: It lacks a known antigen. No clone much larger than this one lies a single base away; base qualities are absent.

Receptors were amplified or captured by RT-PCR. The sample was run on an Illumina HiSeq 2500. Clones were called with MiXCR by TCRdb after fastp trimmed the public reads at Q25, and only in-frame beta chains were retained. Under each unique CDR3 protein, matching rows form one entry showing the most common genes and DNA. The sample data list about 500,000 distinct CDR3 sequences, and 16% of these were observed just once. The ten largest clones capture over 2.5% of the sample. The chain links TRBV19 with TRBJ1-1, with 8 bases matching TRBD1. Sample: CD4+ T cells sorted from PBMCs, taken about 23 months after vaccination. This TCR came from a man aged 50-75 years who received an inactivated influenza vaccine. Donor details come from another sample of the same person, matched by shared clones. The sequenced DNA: TGTGCCAGTAGGCCACAGGGGGAGGCCACTGAAGCTTTCTTT. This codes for CASRPQGEATEAFF.